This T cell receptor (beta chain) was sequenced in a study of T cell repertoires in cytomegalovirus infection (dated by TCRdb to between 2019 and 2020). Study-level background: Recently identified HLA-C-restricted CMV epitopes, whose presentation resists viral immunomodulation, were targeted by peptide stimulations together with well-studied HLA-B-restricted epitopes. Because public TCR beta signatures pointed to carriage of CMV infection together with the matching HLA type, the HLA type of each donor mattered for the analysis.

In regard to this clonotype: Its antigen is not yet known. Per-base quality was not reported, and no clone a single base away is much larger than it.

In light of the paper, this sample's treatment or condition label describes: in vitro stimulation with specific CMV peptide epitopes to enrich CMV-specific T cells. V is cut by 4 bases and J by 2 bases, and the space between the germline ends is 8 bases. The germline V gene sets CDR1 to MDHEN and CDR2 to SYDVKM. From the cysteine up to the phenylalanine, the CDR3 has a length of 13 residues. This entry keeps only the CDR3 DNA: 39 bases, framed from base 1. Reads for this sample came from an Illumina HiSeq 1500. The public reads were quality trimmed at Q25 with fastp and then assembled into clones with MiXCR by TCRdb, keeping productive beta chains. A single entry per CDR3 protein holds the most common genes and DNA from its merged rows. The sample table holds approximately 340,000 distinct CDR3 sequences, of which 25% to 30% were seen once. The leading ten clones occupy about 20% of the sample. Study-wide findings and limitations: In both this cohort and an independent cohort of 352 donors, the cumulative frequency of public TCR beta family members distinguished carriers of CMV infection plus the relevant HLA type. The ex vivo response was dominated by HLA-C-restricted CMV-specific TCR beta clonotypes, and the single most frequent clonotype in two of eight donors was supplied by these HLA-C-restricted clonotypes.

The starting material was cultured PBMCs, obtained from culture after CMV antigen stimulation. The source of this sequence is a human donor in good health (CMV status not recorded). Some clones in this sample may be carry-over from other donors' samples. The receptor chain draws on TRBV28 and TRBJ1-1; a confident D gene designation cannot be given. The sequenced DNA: TGTGCCAGCAGTTGGCAGACTAACACTGAAGCTTTCTTT. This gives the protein CASSWQTNTEAFF. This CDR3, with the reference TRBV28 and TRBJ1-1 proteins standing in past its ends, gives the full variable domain DVKVTQSSRYLVKRTGEKVFLECVQDMDHENMFWYRQDPGLGLRLIYFSYDVKMKEKGDIPEGYSVSREKKERFSLILESASTNQTSMYLCASSWQTNTEAFFGQGTRLTVV.